This is a list of T cell receptor beta chains from one sample in a study of CD8+CD57+ T cells in acquired aplastic anemia. TCRdb re-called the reads through MiXCR, storing one row per CDR3 protein. The data contain over 100,000 distinct CDR3 sequences, 35% to 50% of them seen just once; the ten biggest clones take up over 6.5%. The specimen sequenced was sorted CD4+, CD8+, or CD8+CD57+ T cells (not recorded which) from PBMCs. These receptors were taken from a human donor in good health, serving as a control. CDR3s include the opening cysteine and the closing phenylalanine or tryptophan. The D gene is left open where the match is weak. Part of the rows lack a size; the others show once, few, many or a class for expanded clones.

CDR3: CASSLDGVRTDEQFF; DNA: TGTGCCAGCAGCTTAGATGGAGTTAGAACGGATGAGCAGTTCTTC; size: many; D: .; V: TRBV11-2; J: TRBJ2-1
CDR3: CASPRMGLAESTGELFF; DNA: TGTGCCAGCCCTAGAATGGGACTAGCGGAAAGCACCGGGGAGCTGTTTTTT; size: many; D: TRBD2; V: TRBV12-3/TRBV12-4; J: TRBJ2-2
CDR3: CASSVEGLVGAGIFTDTQYF; DNA: TGTGCCAGCAGCGTAGAGGGACTAGTGGGAGCCGGCATATTCACAGATACGCAGTATTTT; size: .; D: TRBD2; V: TRBV9; J: TRBJ2-3
CDR3: CASIWQPNQPQHF; DNA: TGTGCCAGCATCTGGCAGCCCAATCAGCCCCAGCATTTT; size: .; D: .; V: TRBV2; J: TRBJ1-5
CDR3: CASSVRAGAPSYEQYF; DNA: TGTGCCAGCAGTGTGAGAGCGGGGGCCCCCTCCTACGAGCAGTACTTC; size: many; D: TRBD2; V: TRBV6-1; J: TRBJ2-7
CDR3: CASRVAGGLTDTQYF; DNA: TGTGCCAGCAGAGTAGCGGGGGGACTCACAGATACGCAGTATTTT; size: once; D: TRBD2; V: TRBV2; J: TRBJ2-3
CDR3: CSVLMAGGTYEQYF; DNA: TGCAGCGTGCTGATGGCAGGGGGCACCTACGAGCAGTACTTC; size: few; D: TRBD1; V: TRBV29-1; J: TRBJ2-7
CDR3: CAISEGLGGSYEQYF; DNA: TGTGCCATCAGTGAGGGACTGGGCGGATCCTACGAGCAGTACTTC; size: few; D: .; V: TRBV10-3; J: TRBJ2-7
CDR3: CASSLRGANYGYTF; DNA: TGTGCCAGCAGTTTACGGGGGGCTAACTATGGCTACACCTTC; size: .; D: .; V: TRBV12-3/TRBV12-4; J: TRBJ1-2
CDR3: CAWSVTPPSSYNSPLHF; DNA: TGTGCCTGGAGTGTAACACCGCCGAGCTCCTATAATTCACCCCTCCACTTT; size: .; D: .; V: TRBV30; J: TRBJ1-6
CDR3: CASRGEENYGYTF; DNA: TGTGCCAGCAGGGGGGAGGAGAACTATGGCTACACCTTC; size: .; D: .; V: TRBV2; J: TRBJ1-2
CDR3: CATSRDSSGREQYF; DNA: TGTGCCACCAGCAGGGACTCCTCCGGTCGCGAGCAGTACTTC; size: .; D: .; V: TRBV15; J: TRBJ2-7
CDR3: CASTRTDTQYF; DNA: TGTGCCAGCACCCGCACAGATACGCAGTATTTT; size: .; D: .; V: TRBV7-9; J: TRBJ2-3
CDR3: CATRNGGGDEQYF; DNA: TGTGCCACCAGAAACGGCGGAGGGGACGAGCAGTACTTC; size: .; D: .; V: TRBV24-1; J: TRBJ2-7
CDR3: CSVLGGGPGYTF; DNA: TGCAGCGTCCTGGGGGGGGGTCCTGGCTACACCTTC; size: .; D: .; V: TRBV29-1; J: TRBJ1-2
CDR3: CASNSRGGGTDTQYF; DNA: TGTGCCAGCAATTCACGGGGGGGTGGCACAGATACGCAGTATTTT; size: few; D: TRBD2; V: TRBV2; J: TRBJ2-3
CDR3: CASSQGPRTYF; DNA: TGTGCCAGCAGCCAAGGGCCGAGGACGTACTTC; size: many; D: .; V: TRBV3-1; J: TRBJ2-7
CDR3: CAWSFGTGVYGYTF; DNA: TGTGCCTGGAGTTTCGGGACAGGGGTCTATGGCTACACCTTC; size: few; D: TRBD1; V: TRBV30; J: TRBJ1-2
CDR3: CASSLDMNTEAFF; DNA: TGTGCCAGCAGTCTCGACATGAACACTGAAGCTTTCTTT; size: medium-sized; D: .; V: TRBV7-9; J: TRBJ1-1
CDR3: CASSLETSVREQFF; DNA: TGCGCCAGCAGCTTGGAGACTAGCGTCAGGGAGCAGTTCTTC; size: many; D: TRBD2; V: TRBV5-1; J: TRBJ2-1
CDR3: CSTSGGLNTEAFF; DNA: TGCAGTACTAGCGGGGGCTTGAACACTGAGGCTTTCTTT; size: .; D: .; V: TRBV20-1; J: TRBJ1-1
CDR3: CATSREVANSNQPQHF; DNA: TGTGCCACCAGCAGAGAGGTAGCGAATAGCAATCAGCCCCAGCATTTT; size: .; D: .; V: TRBV15; J: TRBJ1-5
CDR3: CASSILAGSNEQFF; DNA: TGTGCCAGTAGTATCCTAGCGGGAAGCAATGAGCAGTTCTTC; size: many; D: TRBD2; V: TRBV19; J: TRBJ2-1
CDR3: CSARDPRMNTEAFF; DNA: TGCAGTGCTAGAGACCCTAGGATGAACACTGAAGCTTTCTTT; size: many; D: .; V: TRBV20-1; J: TRBJ1-1
CDR3: CASSLDSVIGQYF; DNA: TGTGCCAGCAGCTTAGATTCTGTTATCGGGCAGTACTTC; size: .; D: .; V: TRBV11-2; J: TRBJ2-7
CDR3: CASSAQNRNTIYF; DNA: TGTGCCAGCAGTGCTCAAAATCGAAACACCATATATTTT; size: .; D: .; V: TRBV2; J: TRBJ1-3